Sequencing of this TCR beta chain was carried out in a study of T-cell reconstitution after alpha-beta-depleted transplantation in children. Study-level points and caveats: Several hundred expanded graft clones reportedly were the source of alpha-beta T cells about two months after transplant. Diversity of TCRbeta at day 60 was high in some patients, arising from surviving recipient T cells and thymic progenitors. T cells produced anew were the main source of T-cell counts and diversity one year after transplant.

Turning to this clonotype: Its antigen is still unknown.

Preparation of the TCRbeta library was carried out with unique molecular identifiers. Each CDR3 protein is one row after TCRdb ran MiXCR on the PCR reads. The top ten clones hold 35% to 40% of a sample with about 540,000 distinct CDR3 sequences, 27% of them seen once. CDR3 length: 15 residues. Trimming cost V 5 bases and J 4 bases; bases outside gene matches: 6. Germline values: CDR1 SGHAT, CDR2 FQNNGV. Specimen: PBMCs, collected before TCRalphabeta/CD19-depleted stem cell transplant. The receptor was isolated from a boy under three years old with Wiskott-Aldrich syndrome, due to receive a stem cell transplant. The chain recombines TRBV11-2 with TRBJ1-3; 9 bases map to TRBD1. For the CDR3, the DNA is TGTGCCAGCAGCCTAACAGGGGGCGCGGGAAACACCATATATTTT. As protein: CASSLTGGAGNTIYF.